Sequencing of this T cell receptor (beta chain) was carried out in a study of graft-versus-host responses after intestinal transplantation. Comment on this clone: Its target is unknown.

This CDR3 spans 15 amino acids. In germline, CDR1 is SGHNT, CDR2 YENEEA. V trimming: 3 bases; J trimming: 5 bases; junction bases outside the gene matches: 7. Profiling relied on immunoSEQ multiplex PCR, and the TCRdb table lists in-frame clones only, not all of them. The sample comprises tens of thousands of clones, around 90% of which are singletons, and 0.62% rests with the top ten. The sequencing here drew on unstimulated CD4+ T cells sorted from spleen or lymph node cells, taken before transplant. The sequence derives from a human donor who was the organ donor for an intestinal transplant. V gene TRBV11-3 combines with J gene TRBJ2-3, with TRBD2 matching over 8 bases. CDR3: CASSFSAGGEDTQYF. The CDR3 region has the DNA TGTGCCAGCAGCTTTTCGGCGGGAGGAGAAGATACGCAGTATTTT.